This is a list of T cell receptor beta chains from one sample in a study of graft-versus-host responses after intestinal transplantation. Sequencing used immunoSEQ multiplex PCR; TCRdb keeps in-frame clones, though not all of them. The data contain over 65,000 clones, more than 85% of them seen just once; the ten biggest clones take up about 8%. These receptors have no identified antigens. This sample comprised unstimulated CD8+ T cells sorted from spleen or lymph node cells, obtained before transplant. Source of these receptors: a human donor who was the organ donor for an intestinal transplant. Both conserved end residues are part of each CDR3. The D gene is left open where the match is weak. Clone size is given for some rows only: seen once, a few or many times, or a class if the clone is expanded.

.	TRBV27	.	TRBJ2-7	CASRPGAGQGVHEQYF	TGTGCCAGCAGGCCGGGTGCTGGGCAGGGAGTACACGAGCAGTACTTC
.	TRBV19	few	TRBJ1-1	CASSIVGGIISEAFF	TGTGCCAGTAGTATAGTTGGAGGGATAATCTCTGAAGCTTTCTTT
.	TRBV11-2	.	TRBJ1-6	CASSLERNSYNSPLHF	TGTGCCAGCAGCTTAGAGAGAAACTCCTATAATTCACCCCTCCACTTT
.	TRBV4-1	.	TRBJ1-1	CASSQVGTEAFF	TGCGCCAGCAGCCAAGTGGGAACTGAAGCTTTCTTT
.	TRBV4-1	once	TRBJ1-2	CASSQGGRGGDGYTF	TGCGCCAGCAGCCAAGGTGGCAGGGGTGGTGACGGCTACACCTTC
TRBD2	TRBV6-5	.	TRBJ2-7	CASNPSGRLPNEQYF	TGTGCCAGCAACCCTAGCGGGAGGCTACCTAACGAGCAGTACTTC
TRBD2	TRBV4-1	.	TRBJ2-3	CASSQVGLAGGLRTDTQYF	TGCGCCAGCAGCCAAGTTGGTCTAGCGGGAGGGCTTCGTACAGATACGCAGTATTTT
TRBD1	TRBV13	.	TRBJ1-4	CASSSTGDEKLFF	TGTGCCAGCAGCTCGACAGGGGACGAAAAACTGTTTTTT
.	TRBV4-3	.	TRBJ1-2	CASSSLSREALRGYTF	TGCGCCAGCAGCTCCCTTTCGAGGGAGGCCCTTCGGGGCTACACCTTC
.	TRBV6-5	once	TRBJ1-4	CASSSGGKLFF	TGTGCCAGCAGTTCTGGGGGAAAACTGTTTTTT
.	TRBV4-2	few	TRBJ2-7	CASSEDVYRADEQYF	TGTGCCAGCAGCGAAGATGTTTACAGGGCCGACGAGCAGTACTTC
.	TRBV11-2	.	TRBJ2-7	CASSTNYEQYF	TGTGCCAGCAGCACAAACTACGAGCAGTACTTC
.	TRBV19	.	TRBJ2-7	CASSIQPENDYEQYF	TGTGCCAGTAGTATCCAGCCTGAAAACGACTACGAGCAGTACTTC
.	TRBV29-1	once	TRBJ1-2	CSVESPPGGPNYGYTF	TGCAGCGTTGAATCTCCCCCTGGGGGACCTAACTATGGCTACACCTTC
.	TRBV19	.	TRBJ1-4	CASRPRGEKLFF	TGTGCCAGTAGGCCTAGGGGGGAAAAACTGTTTTTT
.	TRBV6-1	few	TRBJ2-7	CASRNSYEQYF	TGTGCCAGCAGGAACAGCTACGAGCAGTACTTC
.	TRBV29-1	.	TRBJ1-1	CSVEPGATEAFF	TGCAGCGTTGAACCAGGGGCAACTGAAGCTTTCTTT
.	TRBV30	.	TRBJ1-6	CAWSVDHNSPLHF	TGTGCCTGGAGTGTAGACCATAATTCACCCCTCCACTTT
.	TRBV28	once	TRBJ2-2	CASSSVVERRPANTGELFF	TGTGCCAGCAGTTCTGTGGTAGAAAGACGCCCGGCGAACACCGGGGAGCTGTTTTTT
.	TRBV19	.	TRBJ2-7	CASTPGTANYEQYF	TGTGCCAGTACCCCCGGGACGGCAAACTACGAGCAGTACTTC
.	TRBV5-1	.	TRBJ1-4	CASSLGRTNEKLFF	TGCGCCAGCAGCTTGGGAAGAACTAATGAAAAACTGTTTTTT
.	TRBV27	.	TRBJ2-5	CASSFLGARETQYF	TGTGCCAGCAGTTTCCTGGGCGCTCGGGAGACCCAGTACTTC
TRBD1	TRBV5-4	once	TRBJ2-4	CASSFGTGRRYF	TGTGCCAGCAGCTTCGGGACAGGACGTCGGTACTTC
.	TRBV20-1	.	TRBJ1-1	CSARDFLEAFF	TGCAGTGCTCGTGACTTTCTGGAGGCTTTCTTT
.	TRBV5-5	.	TRBJ1-2	CASSRADYGYTF	TGTGCCAGCAGCCGGGCGGATTATGGCTACACCTTC
.	TRBV6-5	once	TRBJ2-5	CASSYSRGVRETQYF	TGTGCCAGCAGTTACTCGAGGGGGGTCCGGGAGACCCAGTACTTC
.	TRBV27	once	TRBJ2-1	CASSPGGWVLKFF	TGTGCCAGCAGTCCCGGAGGCTGGGTACTAAAGTTCTTC
.	TRBV5-4	.	TRBJ2-5	CASSFRSDQETQYF	TGTGCCAGCAGCTTTCGTTCAGACCAAGAGACCCAGTACTTC
.	TRBV6-4	.	TRBJ2-1	CASSDGIAVSSYNEQFF	TGTGCCAGCAGTGATGGAATAGCGGTGAGCTCCTACAATGAGCAGTTCTTC
.	TRBV5-1	.	TRBJ2-1	CASSLPAAEQFF	TGCGCCAGCAGCTTACCGGCAGCTGAGCAGTTCTTC
.	TRBV5-1	.	TRBJ1-2	CASSLEAYGYTF	TGCGCCAGCAGCTTGGAGGCCTATGGCTACACCTTC
TRBD2	TRBV29-1	.	TRBJ2-1	CSAIAGGPNEQFF	TGCAGCGCGATAGCGGGAGGGCCAAATGAGCAGTTCTTC
.	TRBV9	.	TRBJ2-2	CASSGPFAGELFF	TGTGCCAGCAGCGGACCCTTCGCCGGGGAGCTGTTTTTT
TRBD1	TRBV7-8	.	TRBJ2-7	CASSSEGLTMGQGVYEQYF	TGTGCCAGCAGCTCAGAAGGCCTTACCATGGGACAGGGGGTATACGAGCAGTACTTC
.	TRBV9	.	TRBJ2-7	CASSAGYEQYF	TGTGCCAGCAGCGCCGGCTACGAGCAGTACTTC
.	TRBV13	.	TRBJ1-1	CASSLGYREWTEAFF	TGTGCCAGCAGCTTAGGATACCGGGAGTGGACTGAAGCTTTCTTT
TRBD1	TRBV7-9	.	TRBJ1-4	CASTSTGGPEKLFF	TGTGCCAGCACCTCGACAGGGGGTCCTGAAAAACTGTTTTTT
TRBD2	TRBV13	.	TRBJ2-1	CASSSTSGRVNEQFF	TGTGCCAGCAGCTCCACTAGCGGGAGGGTCAATGAGCAGTTCTTC
TRBD1	TRBV28	.	TRBJ1-1	CASSRRYDRGRMNTEAFF	TGTGCCAGCAGCCGACGATATGACAGGGGGCGGATGAACACTGAAGCTTTCTTT
.	TRBV19	.	TRBJ2-7	CASRGGYEQYF	TGTGCCAGTAGGGGGGGATACGAGCAGTACTTC